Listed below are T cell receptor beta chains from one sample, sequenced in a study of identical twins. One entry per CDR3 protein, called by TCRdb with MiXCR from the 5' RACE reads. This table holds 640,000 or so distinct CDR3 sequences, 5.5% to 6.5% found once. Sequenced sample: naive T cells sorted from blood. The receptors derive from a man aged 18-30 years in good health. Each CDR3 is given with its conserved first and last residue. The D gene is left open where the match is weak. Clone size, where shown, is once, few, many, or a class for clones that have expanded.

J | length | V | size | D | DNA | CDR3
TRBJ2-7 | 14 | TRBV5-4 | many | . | TGTGCCAGCAGGCGGGACGGTGACTCCTACGAGCAGTACTTC | CASRRDGDSYEQYF
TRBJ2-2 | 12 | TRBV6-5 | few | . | TGTGCCACCGAGAGGAACACCGGGGAGCTGTTTTTT | CATERNTGELFF
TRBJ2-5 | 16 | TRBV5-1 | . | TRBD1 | TGCGCCAGCAGCCGGCCCTCGGGACAGATACAAGAGACCCAGTACTTC | CASSRPSGQIQETQYF
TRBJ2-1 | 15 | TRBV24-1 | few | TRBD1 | TGTGCCACCAGTGAGTGGACAGGGCAGACGTTTGAGCAGTTCTTC | CATSEWTGQTFEQFF
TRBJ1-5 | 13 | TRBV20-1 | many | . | TGCAGTGCGCGGCAGGGTGAAGGTCAGCCCCAGCATTTT | CSARQGEGQPQHF
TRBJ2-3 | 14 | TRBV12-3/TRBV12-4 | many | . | TGTGCCAGCATACAGGGACTTTCCACAGATACGCAGTATTTT | CASIQGLSTDTQYF
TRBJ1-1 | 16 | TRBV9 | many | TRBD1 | TGTGCCAGCAGCCCACAGGGGGGGACTACAAACACTGAAGCTTTCTTT | CASSPQGGTTNTEAFF
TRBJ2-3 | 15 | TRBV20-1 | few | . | TGCAGTGCTAGAGATGAGGGAGAAAGCACAGATACGCAGTATTTT | CSARDEGESTDTQYF
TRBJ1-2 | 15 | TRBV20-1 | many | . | TGCAGTGCTAGTTCCGCAACACGAAAAAAAATGGCCTACACCTTC | CSASSATRKKMAYTF
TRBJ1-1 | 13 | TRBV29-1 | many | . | TGCAGCGGCAAATGGACGGAGAACACTGAAGCTTTCTTT | CSGKWTENTEAFF
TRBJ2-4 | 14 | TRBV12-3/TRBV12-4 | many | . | TGTGCCAGCAGTTTTATGCAGGGCGGAAACATTCAGTACTTC | CASSFMQGGNIQYF
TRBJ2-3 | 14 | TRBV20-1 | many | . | TGCAGTGCCCCAAGCCGGAAGAGCACAGATACGCAGTATTTT | CSAPSRKSTDTQYF
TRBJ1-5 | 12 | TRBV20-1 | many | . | TGCAGTGCTAGAGGGGGCAATCAGCCCCAGCATTTT | CSARGGNQPQHF
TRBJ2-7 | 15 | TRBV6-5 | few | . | TGTGCCAGCAGTTACGGTGGCAGTAGCTCCTACGAGCAGTACTTC | CASSYGGSSSYEQYF
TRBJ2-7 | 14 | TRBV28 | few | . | TGTGCCAGCAGTTTATTACACAGGATCTACGAGCAGTACTTC | CASSLLHRIYEQYF
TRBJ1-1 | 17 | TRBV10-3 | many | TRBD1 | TGTGCCATCAGTGACCTCCCCTCGACAGGGTTGAACACTGAAGCTTTCTTT | CAISDLPSTGLNTEAFF
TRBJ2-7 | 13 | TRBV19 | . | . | TGTGCCAGTAGTATTCAGGGATATGGGGAGCAGTACTTC | CASSIQGYGEQYF
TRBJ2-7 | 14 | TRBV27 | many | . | TGTGCCAGCAGTCCCGGGTCCAGTCAGTACGAGCAGTACTTC | CASSPGSSQYEQYF
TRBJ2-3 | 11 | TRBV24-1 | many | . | TGTGCCACCAGTGATAAGGATACGCAGTATTTT | CATSDKDTQYF
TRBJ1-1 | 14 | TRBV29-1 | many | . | TGCAGCGTCGCCTACCGGGGGGGGAACACTGAAGCTTTCTTT | CSVAYRGGNTEAFF
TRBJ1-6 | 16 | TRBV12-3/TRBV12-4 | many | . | TGTGCCAGCAGTTTAGCAGGGGGTACATATAATTCACCCCTCCACTTT | CASSLAGGTYNSPLHF
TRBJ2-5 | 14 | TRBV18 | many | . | TGTGCCAGCTCAACCGGGACACCCGCGGAGACCCAGTACTTC | CASSTGTPAETQYF